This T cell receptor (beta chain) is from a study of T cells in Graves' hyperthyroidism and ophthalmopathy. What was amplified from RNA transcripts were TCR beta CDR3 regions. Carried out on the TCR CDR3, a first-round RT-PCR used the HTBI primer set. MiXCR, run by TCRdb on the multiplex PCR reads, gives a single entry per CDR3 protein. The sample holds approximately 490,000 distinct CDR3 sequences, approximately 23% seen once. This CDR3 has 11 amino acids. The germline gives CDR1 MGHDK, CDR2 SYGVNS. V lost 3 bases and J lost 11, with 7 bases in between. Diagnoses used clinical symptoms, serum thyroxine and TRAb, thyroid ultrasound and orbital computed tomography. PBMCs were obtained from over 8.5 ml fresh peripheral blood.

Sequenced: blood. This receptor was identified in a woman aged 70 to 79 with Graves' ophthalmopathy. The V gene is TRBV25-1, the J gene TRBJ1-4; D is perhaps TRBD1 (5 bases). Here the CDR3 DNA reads TGTGCCAGCAGTGAGGGGGGGAAACTGTTTTTT. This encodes CASSEGGKLFF.